This section outlines one TCR beta chain sequence together with its context. The table lists this clonotype with a few counts. Which antigen it targets is not known. No base qualities exist here, and no much larger clone lies one base off it. The record originates from a study of blood T cells in healthy people across ages (dated by TCRdb to the mid-2010s). In the study overall: In model experiments, template switching captured about one uniquely barcoded TCR beta cDNA molecule for every two T cells. To avoid experimental bias, donors of different ages were randomly spread across the sequencing lanes. The donors were divided into four age groups: young (average around 16 years), middle-aged (about 39), aged (about 61) and long-lived (roughly 82). The study analyzed two additional independent replicas of 1 million unique cDNA reads from the same blood draw for two donors, one aged 18 to 29 and one aged 80 or older. The study measured age-related changes in TCR beta repertoire diversity using deep sequencing normalized with unique cDNA molecular identifiers.

The research as a whole found: Conclusive comparison of naive and antigen-experienced compartments was prevented by the profiling of bulk unsorted PBMCs. Observed TCR beta diversity correlated strongly with the percentage of naive T cells measured by flow cytometry. Estimates of total diversity based on one million sequenced T cells were considered lower bounds and underestimates. Compared with the aged group, the long-lived group had more naive CD4+ T cells, fewer expanded clones and increased TCR diversity, a pattern suggesting age selection. Because donor CMV infection status was unknown, age-related changes in expanded clonotypes were potentially confounded. As age increased, observed TCR beta diversity per million T cells dropped in a roughly linear way, and a significant reduction was already evident by age around 41.

The library was prepared using 5' RACE. The sample was run on an Illumina HiSeq 2500. A second PCR of roughly 7 to 11 cycles was run with a J-beta primer mix and a sample-barcoded 5' primer. A template-switch 5' adaptor carrying 12 random nucleotides introduced a unique molecular identifier onto each TCR beta cDNA molecule. Each sample yielded at least 2.5 million CDR3-containing paired-end reads. The Mint cDNA synthesis kit, primed by a TRBC-specific oligonucleotide, was used to synthesize first-strand cDNA from all RNA. After uracil-DNA glycosylase treatment, a first 18-cycle PCR used universal primers M1SS and BC2_uni_R on all cDNA. From the authors' description of their analysis: For normalization, 1 million high-quality reads, each with a distinct molecular identifier, were randomly selected from each sample. Reads sharing molecular identifiers were discarded rather than binned into consensus sequences. CDR3 identification, clonotype clustering and error correction used MiTCR with a Q25 quality threshold and the strictest error-elimination algorithm. Lower-bound total TCR beta diversity was estimated with a nonparametric unseen species model using Euler transformation. TCRdb passed the public sequencing reads through fastp at Q25 and MiXCR, retaining productive beta sequences. Each record represents a unique CDR3 protein, reported with the most common genes and DNA among its rows. TCRdb's processing, not the authors', yielded these V and J calls. The sample table records some 1.6 million distinct CDR3 sequences; 30% to 40% of these occur just once. The ten largest clones represent approximately 10% of the sample.

Donors were 35 to 40 systemically healthy Caucasian individuals from Russia aged roughly 6 to 95 years. Each donor gave 8 to 10 milliliters of peripheral blood, collected into EDTA-treated Vacutainer tubes. Ficoll-Paque density-gradient centrifugation was used to isolate PBMCs, with at least 6.5 million per sample. Total RNA was extracted from PBMCs with Trizol reagent, with at least 6 micrograms obtained per sample. For every donor, an aliquot of PBMCs went through flow cytometry to measure the percentages of naive CD45RAhigh/CD27high T cells. The sequenced material came from blood. The clonotype originates from a woman aged 25 to 39 in good health.

The DNA sequence is as follows: TGTGCCAGCAGTTTACCGACTAGCGGGATCGATGAGCAGTTCTTC. The translation is CASSLPTSGIDEQFF. The V and J genes are TRBV27 and TRBJ2-1; TRBD2 fits 11 bases in the junction. From V the trimming removes 2 bases and from J it removes 8 bases, while the gene matches leave 5 bases of the junction unaccounted for. Per the germline V gene (reference sequence), MNHEY is the CDR1 and SMNVEV is the CDR2. The CDR3, from cysteine to phenylalanine, totals 15 residues. CDR3 DNA only is kept here, 45 bases in frame from base 1.